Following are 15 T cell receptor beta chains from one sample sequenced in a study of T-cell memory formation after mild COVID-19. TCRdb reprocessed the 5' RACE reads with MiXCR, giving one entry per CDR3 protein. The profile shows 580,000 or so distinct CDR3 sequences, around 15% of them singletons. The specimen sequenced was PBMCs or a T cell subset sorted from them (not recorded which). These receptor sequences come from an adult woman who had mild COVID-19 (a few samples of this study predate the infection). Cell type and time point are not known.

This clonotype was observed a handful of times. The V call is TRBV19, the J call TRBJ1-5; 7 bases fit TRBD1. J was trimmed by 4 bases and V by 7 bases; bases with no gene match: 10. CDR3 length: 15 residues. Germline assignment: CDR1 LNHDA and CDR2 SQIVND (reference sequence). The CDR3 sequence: CASTSVDRPNQPQHF. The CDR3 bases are TGTGCCAGTACCTCAGTGGACAGGCCTAATCAGCCCCAGCATTTT.

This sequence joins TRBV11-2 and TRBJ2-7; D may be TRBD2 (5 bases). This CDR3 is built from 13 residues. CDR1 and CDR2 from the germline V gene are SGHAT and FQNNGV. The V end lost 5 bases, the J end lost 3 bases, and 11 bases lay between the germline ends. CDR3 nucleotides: TGTGCCAGCAGCCTACTAAGCGGCTACGAGCAGTACTTC. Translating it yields CASSLLSGYEQYF.

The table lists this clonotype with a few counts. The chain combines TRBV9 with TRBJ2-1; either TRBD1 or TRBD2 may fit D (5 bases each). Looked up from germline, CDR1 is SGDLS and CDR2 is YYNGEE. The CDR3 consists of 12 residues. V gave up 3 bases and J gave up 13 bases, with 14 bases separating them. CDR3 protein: CASSGGSIFQFF. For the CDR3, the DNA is TGTGCCAGCAGCGGGGGGTCCATCTTTCAGTTCTTC. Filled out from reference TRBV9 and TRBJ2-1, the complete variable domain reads DSGVTQTPKHLITATGQRVTLRCSPRSGDLSVYWYQQSLDQGLQFLIQYYNGEERAKGNILERFSAQQFPDLHSELNLSSLELGDSALYFCASSGGSIFQFFGPGTRLTVL.

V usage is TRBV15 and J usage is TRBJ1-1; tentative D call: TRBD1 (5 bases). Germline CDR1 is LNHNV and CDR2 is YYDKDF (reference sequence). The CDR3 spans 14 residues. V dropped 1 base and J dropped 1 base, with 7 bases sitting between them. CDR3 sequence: CATSRVRGNTEAFF. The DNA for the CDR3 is TGTGCCACCAGCAGAGTGAGGGGGAACACTGAAGCTTTCTTT.

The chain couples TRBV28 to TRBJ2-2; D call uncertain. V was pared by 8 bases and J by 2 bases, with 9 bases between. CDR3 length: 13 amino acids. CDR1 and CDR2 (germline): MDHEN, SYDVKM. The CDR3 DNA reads TGTGCCAGCTTTGCGCAAAACACCGGGGAGCTGTTTTTT. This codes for CASFAQNTGELFF.

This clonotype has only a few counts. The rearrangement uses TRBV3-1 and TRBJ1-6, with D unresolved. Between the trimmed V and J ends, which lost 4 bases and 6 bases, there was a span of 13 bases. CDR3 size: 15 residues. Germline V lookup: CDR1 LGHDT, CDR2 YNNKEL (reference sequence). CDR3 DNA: TGTGCCAGCAGCCCCTCTCTTCAGGTTAATTCACCCCTCCACTTT. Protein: CASSPSLQVNSPLHF.

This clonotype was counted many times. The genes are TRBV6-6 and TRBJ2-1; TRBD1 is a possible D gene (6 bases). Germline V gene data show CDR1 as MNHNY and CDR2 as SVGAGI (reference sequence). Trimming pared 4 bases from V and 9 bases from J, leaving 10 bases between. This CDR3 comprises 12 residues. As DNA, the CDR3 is TGTGCCAGCAGTTCGACAGGCGCTGAGCAGTTCTTC. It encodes CASSSTGAEQFF.

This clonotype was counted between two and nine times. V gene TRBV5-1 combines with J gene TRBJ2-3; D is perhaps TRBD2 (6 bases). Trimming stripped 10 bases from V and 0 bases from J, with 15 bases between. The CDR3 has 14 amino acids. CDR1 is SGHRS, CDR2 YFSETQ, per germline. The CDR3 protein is CASTGGTSTDTQYF. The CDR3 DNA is TGCGCCTCCACTGGGGGGACTAGCACAGATACGCAGTATTTT.

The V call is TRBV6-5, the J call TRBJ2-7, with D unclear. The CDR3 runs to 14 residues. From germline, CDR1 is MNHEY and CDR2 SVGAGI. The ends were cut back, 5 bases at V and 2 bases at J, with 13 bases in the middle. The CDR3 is CASSIRSSAYEQYF. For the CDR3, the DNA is TGTGCCAGCAGTATTAGGAGCTCAGCCTACGAGCAGTACTTC.

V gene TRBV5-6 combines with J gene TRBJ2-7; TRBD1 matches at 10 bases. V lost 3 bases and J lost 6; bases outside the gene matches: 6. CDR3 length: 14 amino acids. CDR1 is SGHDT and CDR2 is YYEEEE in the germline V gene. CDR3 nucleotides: TGTGCCAGCAGCTCGAGGGACAGGGGTGGCGAGCAGTACTTC. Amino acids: CASSSRDRGGEQYF.

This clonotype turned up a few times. This CDR3 reads CASSPGGSGELFF. In nucleotides, the CDR3 is TGTGCCAGCAGTCCAGGTGGATCCGGGGAGCTGTTTTTT. The chain uses TRBV12-3 or TRBV12-4 and TRBJ2-2; D is unresolved. The CDR3 runs 13 residues. V was shortened by 5 bases and J by 6 bases, with 10 bases between the two germline ends.

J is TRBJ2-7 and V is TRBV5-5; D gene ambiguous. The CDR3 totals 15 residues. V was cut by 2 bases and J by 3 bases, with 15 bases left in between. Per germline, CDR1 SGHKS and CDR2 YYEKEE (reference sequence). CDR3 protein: CASSFFETRVYEQYF. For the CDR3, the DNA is TGTGCCAGCAGCTTTTTCGAGACAAGGGTCTACGAGCAGTACTTC.

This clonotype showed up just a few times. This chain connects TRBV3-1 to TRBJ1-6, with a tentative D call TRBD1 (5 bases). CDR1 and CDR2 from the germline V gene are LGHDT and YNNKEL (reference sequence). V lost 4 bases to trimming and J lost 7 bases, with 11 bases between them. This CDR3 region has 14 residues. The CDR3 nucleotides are TGTGCCAGCAGCCGGAGAGGGGAAAATTCACCCCTCCACTTT. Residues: CASSRRGENSPLHF.

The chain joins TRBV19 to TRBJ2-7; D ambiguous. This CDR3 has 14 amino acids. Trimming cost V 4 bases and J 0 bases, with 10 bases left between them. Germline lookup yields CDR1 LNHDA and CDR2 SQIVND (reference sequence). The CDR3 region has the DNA TGTGCCAGTAGTAACCGGTACAGCTCCTACGAGCAGTACTTC. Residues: CASSNRYSSYEQYF.

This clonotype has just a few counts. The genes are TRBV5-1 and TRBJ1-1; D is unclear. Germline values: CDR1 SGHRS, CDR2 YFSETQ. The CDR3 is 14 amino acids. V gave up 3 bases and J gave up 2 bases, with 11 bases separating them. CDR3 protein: CASSSMSLNTEAFF. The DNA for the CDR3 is TGCGCCAGCAGCTCCATGTCACTTAACACTGAAGCTTTCTTT.